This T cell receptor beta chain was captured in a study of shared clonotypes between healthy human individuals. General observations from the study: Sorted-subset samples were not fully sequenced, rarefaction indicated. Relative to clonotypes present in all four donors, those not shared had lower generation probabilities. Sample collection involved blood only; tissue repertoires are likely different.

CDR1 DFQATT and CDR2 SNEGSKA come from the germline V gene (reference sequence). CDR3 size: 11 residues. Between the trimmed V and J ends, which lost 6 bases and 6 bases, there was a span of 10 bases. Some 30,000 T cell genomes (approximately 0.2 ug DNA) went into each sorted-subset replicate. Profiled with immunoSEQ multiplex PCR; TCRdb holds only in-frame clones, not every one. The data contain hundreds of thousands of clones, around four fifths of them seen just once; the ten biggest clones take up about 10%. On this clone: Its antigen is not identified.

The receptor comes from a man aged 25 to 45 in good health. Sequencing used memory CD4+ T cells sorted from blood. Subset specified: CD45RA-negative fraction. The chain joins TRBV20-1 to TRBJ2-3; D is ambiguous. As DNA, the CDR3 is TGCAGTGCCGGGCCGATTGATACGCAGTATTTT. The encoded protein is CSAGPIDTQYF.